This T cell receptor beta chain was retrieved from a study of blood T cells in healthy people across ages. Isolation yielded PBMCs, at least 7 million per sample, in every case. Primed by a sample-barcoded 5' primer and a J-beta primer mix, a second PCR proceeded for roughly 6 to 12 cycles. MiXCR was run by TCRdb on the 5' RACE reads, yielding one entry per CDR3 protein. The sample lists approximately 1.5 million distinct CDR3 sequences, roughly 32% occurring once. Germline-derived CDR1 and CDR2 are SGHRS and YFSETQ. Trimming cost V 4 bases and J 2 bases, with 9 bases left between them. The CDR3 is 14 residues long.

The sequence derives from a woman under 40 in good health. This rearrangement joins TRBV5-1 to TRBJ1-4, with D hard to call. Input material: blood. CDR3 sequence reads: CASSKERTNEKLFF. The CDR3 DNA reads as TGCGCCAGCAGCAAGGAACGGACTAATGAAAAACTGTTTTTT. Together with reference TRBV5-1 and TRBJ1-4, the CDR3 gives the full variable domain: KAGVTQTPRYLIKTRGQQVTLSCSPISGHRSVSWYQQTPGQGLQFLFEYFSETQRNKGNFPGRFSGRQFSNSRSEMNVSTLELGDSALYLCASSKERTNEKLFFGSGTQLSVL.